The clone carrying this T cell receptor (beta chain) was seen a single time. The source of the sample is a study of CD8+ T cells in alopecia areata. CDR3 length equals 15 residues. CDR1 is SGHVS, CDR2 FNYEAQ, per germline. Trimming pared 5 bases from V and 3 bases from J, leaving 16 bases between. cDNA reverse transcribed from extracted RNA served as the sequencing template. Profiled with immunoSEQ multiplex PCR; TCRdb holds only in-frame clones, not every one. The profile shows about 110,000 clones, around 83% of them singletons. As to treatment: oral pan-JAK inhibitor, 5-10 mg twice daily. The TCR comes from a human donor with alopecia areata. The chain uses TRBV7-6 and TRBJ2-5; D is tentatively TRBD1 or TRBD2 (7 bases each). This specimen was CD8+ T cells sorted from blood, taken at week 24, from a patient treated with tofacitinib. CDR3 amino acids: CASSGRGQGEETQYF. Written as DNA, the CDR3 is TGTGCCAGCAGCGGGCGGGGGCAGGGGGAAGAGACCCAGTACTTC.